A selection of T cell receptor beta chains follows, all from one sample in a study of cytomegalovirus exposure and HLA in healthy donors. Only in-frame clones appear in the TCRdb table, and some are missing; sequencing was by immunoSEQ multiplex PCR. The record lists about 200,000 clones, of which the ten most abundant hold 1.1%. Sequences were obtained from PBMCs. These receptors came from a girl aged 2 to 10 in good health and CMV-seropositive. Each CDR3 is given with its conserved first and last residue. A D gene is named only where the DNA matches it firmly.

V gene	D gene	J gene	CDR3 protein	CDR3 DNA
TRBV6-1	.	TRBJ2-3	CASIRGLLDTQYF	TGTGCCAGCATTCGAGGTCTTTTAGATACGCAGTATTTT
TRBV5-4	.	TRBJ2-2	CASSSVASSHTGELFF	TGTGCCAGCAGCTCCGTCGCTAGTTCCCACACCGGGGAGCTGTTTTTT
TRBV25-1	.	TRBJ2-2	CASSDTANTGELFF	TGTGCCAGCAGTGACACAGCGAACACCGGGGAGCTGTTTTTT
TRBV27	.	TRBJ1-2	CASSSSGTAYGYTF	TGTGCCAGCAGTTCCTCGGGTACGGCCTATGGCTACACCTTC
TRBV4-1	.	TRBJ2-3	CASSQELGPAPPDTQYF	TGCGCCAGCAGCCAAGAGCTTGGCCCAGCGCCGCCGGATACGCAGTATTTT
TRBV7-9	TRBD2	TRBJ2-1	CASSLLFGLADYNEQFF	TGTGCCAGCAGCTTGTTATTTGGACTAGCGGACTACAATGAGCAGTTCTTC
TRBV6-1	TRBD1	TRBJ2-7	CASIRDSTYEQYF	TGTGCCAGCATCCGGGACAGCACCTACGAGCAGTACTTC
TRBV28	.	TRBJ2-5	CASSFTGIETQYF	TGTGCCAGCAGTTTTACGGGGATCGAGACCCAGTACTTC
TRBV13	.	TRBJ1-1	CASRQTNTEAFF	TGTGCCAGCAGGCAAACAAACACTGAAGCTTTCTTT
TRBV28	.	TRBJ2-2	CASSFGGTVLGELFF	TGTGCCAGCAGTTTTGGGGGGACAGTACTCGGGGAGCTGTTTTTT
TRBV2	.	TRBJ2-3	CASSDPGETDTQYF	TGTGCCAGCAGTGATCCGGGGGAAACAGATACGCAGTATTTT
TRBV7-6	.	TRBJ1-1	CASSSGGLVNTEAFF	TGTGCCAGCAGCTCCGGGGGGCTAGTGAACACTGAAGCTTTCTTT
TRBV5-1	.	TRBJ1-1	CASSLDRAKAFF	TGCGCCAGCAGCTTGGACAGGGCGAAAGCTTTCTTT
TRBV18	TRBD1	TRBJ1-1	CASSPIRQGEYTEAFF	TGTGCCAGCTCCCCAATCCGACAGGGCGAGTACACTGAAGCTTTCTTT
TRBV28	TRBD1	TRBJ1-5	CASSSGQGGQPQHF	TGTGCCAGCAGCTCGGGACAGGGAGGTCAGCCCCAGCATTTT
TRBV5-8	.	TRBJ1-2	CASSLYAGRGNYGYTF	TGTGCCAGCAGCTTGTACGCAGGTCGAGGGAACTATGGCTACACCTTC
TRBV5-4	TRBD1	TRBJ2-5	CASSERTGEETQYF	TGTGCCAGCAGCGAACGGACAGGGGAAGAGACCCAGTACTTC
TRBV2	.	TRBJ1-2	CASPTGTTMYGYTF	TGTGCCAGCCCTACCGGGACTACCATGTATGGCTACACCTTC
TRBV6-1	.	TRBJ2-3	CASSASFGDTQYF	TGTGCCAGCAGTGCTTCGTTTGGCGATACGCAGTATTTT
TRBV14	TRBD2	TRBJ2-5	CASSLLAVYQETQYF	TGTGCCAGCAGCCTCCTAGCGGTATACCAAGAGACCCAGTACTTC
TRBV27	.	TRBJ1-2	CASRPSGLTEVNYGYTF	TGTGCCAGCAGACCATCCGGATTGACAGAGGTTAACTATGGCTACACCTTC
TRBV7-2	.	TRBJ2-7	CASSRGGEGWYEQYF	TGTGCCAGCAGCCGAGGAGGAGAAGGTTGGTACGAGCAGTACTTC
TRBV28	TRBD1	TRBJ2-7	CASSDRGGYEQYF	TGTGCCAGCAGCGACAGGGGAGGCTACGAGCAGTACTTC
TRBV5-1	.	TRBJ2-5	CASSLVTGETQYF	TGCGCCAGCAGCCTTGTGACGGGGGAGACCCAGTACTTC
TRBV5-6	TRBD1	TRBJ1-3	CASSLLGGSISGNTIYF	TGTGCCAGCAGCTTGTTAGGGGGCTCCATCTCTGGAAACACCATATATTTT
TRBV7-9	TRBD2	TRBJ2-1	CASSLESSGASQFF	TGTGCCAGCAGCTTAGAGTCTAGCGGGGCATCACAGTTCTTC
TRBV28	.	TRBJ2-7	CASGKAGLSYEQYF	TGTGCCAGCGGTAAGGCAGGATTGTCCTACGAGCAGTACTTC
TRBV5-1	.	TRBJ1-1	CASSSGTGGAAFF	TGCGCCAGCAGCTCAGGAACAGGAGGGGCAGCTTTCTTT
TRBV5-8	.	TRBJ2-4	CASSLEGVLAKNIQYF	TGTGCCAGCAGCTTAGAAGGGGTGCTAGCCAAAAACATTCAGTACTTC
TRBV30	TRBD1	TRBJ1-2	CAWSGTGSDYGYTF	TGTGCCTGGAGCGGGACAGGGTCGGACTATGGCTACACCTTC
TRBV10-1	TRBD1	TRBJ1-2	CARPDPHTGVYGYTF	TGCGCCAGACCGGACCCCCACACAGGGGTCTATGGCTACACCTTC
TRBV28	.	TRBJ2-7	CASTLTSSYEQYF	TGTGCCAGCACCCTGACTTCATCCTACGAGCAGTACTTC
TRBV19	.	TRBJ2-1	CASTGAARSSYNEQFF	TGTGCCAGTACGGGAGCCGCACGGAGCTCCTACAATGAGCAGTTCTTC
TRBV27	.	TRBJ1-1	CASSPTGYRLDTEAFF	TGTGCCAGCAGTCCTACAGGGTATAGGTTGGACACTGAAGCTTTCTTT
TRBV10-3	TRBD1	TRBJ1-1	CAISEVGTGAMNTEAFF	TGTGCCATCAGTGAGGTAGGGACAGGGGCTATGAACACTGAAGCTTTCTTT
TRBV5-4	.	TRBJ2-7	CASNLLGQQQYF	TGTGCCAGCAACCTTCTCGGACAGCAGCAGTACTTC
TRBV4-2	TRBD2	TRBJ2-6	CASSQDIIESSSGRVRGANVLTF	TGTGCCAGCAGCCAAGATATCATCGAAAGTAGTAGCGGGAGGGTGCGTGGGGCCAACGTCCTGACTTTC
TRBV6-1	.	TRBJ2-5	CASSEATRDRETQYF	TGTGCCAGCAGTGAAGCGACGAGGGATCGAGAGACCCAGTACTTC
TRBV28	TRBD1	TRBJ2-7	CASTQQGAHEQYF	TGTGCCAGCACCCAACAGGGGGCCCACGAGCAGTACTTC
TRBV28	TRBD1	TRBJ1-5	CASSFPLTGENQPQHF	TGTGCCAGCAGTTTCCCTCTTACAGGGGAGAATCAGCCCCAGCATTTT
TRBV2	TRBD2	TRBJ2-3	CASSDIAGVFTDTQYF	TGTGCCAGCAGTGATATAGCGGGAGTGTTCACAGATACGCAGTATTTT
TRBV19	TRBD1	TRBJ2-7	CASSRGTGIYEQYF	TGTGCCAGTAGTAGAGGGACAGGGATTTACGAGCAGTACTTC
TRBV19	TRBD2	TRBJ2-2	CASSIGTSGNTGELFF	TGTGCCAGTAGTATAGGGACTAGCGGGAACACCGGGGAGCTGTTTTTT
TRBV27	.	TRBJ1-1	CASSSSRGGFTEAFF	TGTGCCAGCAGTTCTTCCCGCGGGGGTTTCACTGAAGCTTTCTTT
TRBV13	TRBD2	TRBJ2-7	CASMNLKREGPYEQYF	TGTGCCAGCATGAACCTAAAGCGGGAGGGCCCCTACGAGCAGTACTTC
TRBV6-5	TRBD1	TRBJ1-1	CASTGGQGWGEAFF	TGTGCCAGCACCGGAGGACAGGGTTGGGGTGAAGCTTTCTTT
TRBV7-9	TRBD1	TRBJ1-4	CASSLQGGWEKLFF	TGTGCCAGCAGCTTACAGGGGGGTTGGGAAAAACTGTTTTTT
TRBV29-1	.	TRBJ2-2	CSVPGQITGELFF	TGCAGCGTGCCTGGACAGATAACCGGGGAGCTGTTTTTT
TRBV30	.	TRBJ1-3	CAWSGSARGNTIYF	TGTGCCTGGAGTGGTTCGGCCAGGGGAAACACCATATATTTT
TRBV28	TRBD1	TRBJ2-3	CASSSGTVTDTQYF	TGTGCCAGCAGTTCCGGGACAGTCACAGATACGCAGTATTTT
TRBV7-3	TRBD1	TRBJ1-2	CASSTQTGYYGYTF	TGTGCCAGCAGCACCCAGACAGGGTATTATGGCTACACCTTC
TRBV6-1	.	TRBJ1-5	CASRTDSNSNQPQHF	TGTGCCAGCAGGACGGACAGTAATAGCAATCAGCCCCAGCATTTT
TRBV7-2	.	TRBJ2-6	CASSLLRVRLGANVLTF	TGTGCCAGCAGCTTATTACGGGTGCGGCTTGGGGCCAACGTCCTGACTTTC
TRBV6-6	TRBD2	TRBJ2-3	CASSPSGTRGTDTQYF	TGTGCCAGCAGCCCCTCCGGGACTAGGGGCACAGATACGCAGTATTTT
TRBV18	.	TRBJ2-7	CASSPPRERSYEQYF	TGTGCCAGCTCACCACCCCGGGAAAGAAGCTACGAGCAGTACTTC